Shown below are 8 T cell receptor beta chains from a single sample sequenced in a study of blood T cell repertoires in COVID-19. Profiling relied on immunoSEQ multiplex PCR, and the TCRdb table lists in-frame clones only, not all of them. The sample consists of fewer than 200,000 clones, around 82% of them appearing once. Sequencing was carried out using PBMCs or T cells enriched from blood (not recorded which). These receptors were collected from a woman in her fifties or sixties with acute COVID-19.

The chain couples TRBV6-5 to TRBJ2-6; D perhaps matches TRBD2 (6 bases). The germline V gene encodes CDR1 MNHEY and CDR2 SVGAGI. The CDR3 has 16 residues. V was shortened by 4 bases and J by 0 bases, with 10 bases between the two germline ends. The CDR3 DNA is TGTGCCAGCAGTTTGGGACTGACCTCTGGGGCCAACGTCCTGACTTTC. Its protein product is CASSLGLTSGANVLTF.

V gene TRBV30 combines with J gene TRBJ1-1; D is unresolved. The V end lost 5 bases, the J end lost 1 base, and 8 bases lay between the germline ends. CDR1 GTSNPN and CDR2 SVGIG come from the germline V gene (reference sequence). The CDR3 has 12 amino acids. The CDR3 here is CAWARANTEAFF. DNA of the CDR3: TGTGCCTGGGCGAGGGCGAACACTGAAGCTTTCTTT.

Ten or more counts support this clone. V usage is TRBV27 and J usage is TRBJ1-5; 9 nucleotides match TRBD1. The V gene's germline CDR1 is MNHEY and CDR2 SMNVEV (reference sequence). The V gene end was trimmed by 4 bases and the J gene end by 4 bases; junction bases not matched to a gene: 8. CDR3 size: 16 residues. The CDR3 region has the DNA TGTGCCAGCAGTTCGACAGGGGGAAGTTGGAATCAGCCCCAGCATTTT. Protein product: CASSSTGGSWNQPQHF.

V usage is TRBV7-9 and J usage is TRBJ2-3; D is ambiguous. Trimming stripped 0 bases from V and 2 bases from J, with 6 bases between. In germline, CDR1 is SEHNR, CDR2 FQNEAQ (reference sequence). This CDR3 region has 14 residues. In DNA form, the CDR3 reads TGTGCCAGCAGCTTAGCCCAGTACACAGATACGCAGTATTTT. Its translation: CASSLAQYTDTQYF.

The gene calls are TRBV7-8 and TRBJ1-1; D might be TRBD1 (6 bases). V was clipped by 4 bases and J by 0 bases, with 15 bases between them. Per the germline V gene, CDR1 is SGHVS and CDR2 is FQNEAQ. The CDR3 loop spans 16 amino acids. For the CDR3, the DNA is TGTGCCAGCAGCTCTCCGGGACACGTTATGAACACTGAAGCTTTCTTT. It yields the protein CASSSPGHVMNTEAFF.

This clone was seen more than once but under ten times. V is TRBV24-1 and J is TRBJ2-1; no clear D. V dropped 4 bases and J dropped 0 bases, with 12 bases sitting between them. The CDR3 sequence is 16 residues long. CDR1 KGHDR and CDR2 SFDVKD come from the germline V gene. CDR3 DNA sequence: TGTGCCACCAGTGAGGCCGAGGCGGTCTCCTACAATGAGCAGTTCTTC. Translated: CATSEAEAVSYNEQFF.

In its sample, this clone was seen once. The CDR3 bases are TGTGCCAGCAGCTTAGCGAGGCTAGCGGGACATGAGCAGTTCTTC. As protein: CASSLARLAGHEQFF. The chain links TRBV7-2 to TRBJ2-1, with 9 bases fitting TRBD2. This CDR3 has 15 residues. Per the germline V gene, CDR1 is SGHTA and CDR2 is FQGNSA. V lost 0 bases to trimming and J lost 8 bases; unmatched junction nucleotides: 5.

In DNA form, the CDR3 reads TGCAGCGTTGGCATACAGGGTGACTATGGCTACACCTTC. Translating it yields CSVGIQGDYGYTF. J is TRBJ1-2 and V is TRBV29-1; perhaps TRBD1 as D (6 bases). Trimming pared 4 bases from V and 3 bases from J, leaving 12 bases between. CDR1 SQVTM and CDR2 ANQGSEA come from the germline V gene. The CDR3 spans 13 residues.